The clone carrying this TCR beta chain occurred many times. The antigen remains unidentified. TCRdb reprocessed the 5' RACE reads via MiXCR and lists one record per CDR3 protein. This sample has 11,000 to 15,000 distinct CDR3 sequences, with 10% found just once. These data are taken from a study of spatial heterogeneity in lung cancer. Study in general: The average count in raw reads for each unique TCR and UMI combination exceeded nine appearances.

The CDR3 covers 17 residues. Trimming removed 5 bases at V and 6 bases at J, with 23 bases between. Germline values: CDR1 SGHTA, CDR2 FQGNSA. This sample's time point: sample taken at primary tumor resection. Material for sequencing was whole RNA from tumor, nontumor lung or frozen PBMC, left unsorted. Samples came from some 73 TRACERx patients with untreated early-stage lung cancer. Study findings and constraints: Blood carried ubiquitous expanded tumor TCRs more at resection than follow-up.

The V call is TRBV7-2, the J call TRBJ2-4; perhaps TRBD2 as D (6 bases). The source of this sequence is a male donor with early-stage non-small cell lung cancer. The input for sequencing was PBMCs, taken at surgery. DNA of the CDR3: TGTGCCAGCAGCGGAGACGGAGGGACGATGACGGGAAACATTCAGTACTTC. Amino acid sequence: CASSGDGGTMTGNIQYF.